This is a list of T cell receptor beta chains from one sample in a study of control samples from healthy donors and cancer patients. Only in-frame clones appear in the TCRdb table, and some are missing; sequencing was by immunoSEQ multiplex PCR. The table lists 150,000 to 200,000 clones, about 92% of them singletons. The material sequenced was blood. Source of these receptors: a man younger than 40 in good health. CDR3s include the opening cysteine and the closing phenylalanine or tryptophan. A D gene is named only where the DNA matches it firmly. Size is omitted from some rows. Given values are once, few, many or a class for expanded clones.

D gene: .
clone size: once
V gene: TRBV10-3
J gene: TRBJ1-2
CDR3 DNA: TGTGCCATCAGTGAGGGCCTTAACTATGGCTACACCTTC
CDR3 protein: CAISEGLNYGYTF

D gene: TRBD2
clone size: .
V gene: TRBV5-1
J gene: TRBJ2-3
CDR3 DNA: TGCGCCACCTCGGGGGGATTGAACACAGATACGCAGTATTTT
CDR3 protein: CATSGGLNTDTQYF

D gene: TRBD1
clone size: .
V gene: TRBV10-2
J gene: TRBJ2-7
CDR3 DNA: TGCGCCAGCAGTGATTCGGGACAGGGACCCTACGAGCAGTACTTC
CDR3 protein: CASSDSGQGPYEQYF

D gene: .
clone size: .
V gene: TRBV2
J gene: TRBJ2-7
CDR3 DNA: TGTGCCAGCAGTGAAGGCGAAGCCTACGAGCAGTACTTC
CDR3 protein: CASSEGEAYEQYF

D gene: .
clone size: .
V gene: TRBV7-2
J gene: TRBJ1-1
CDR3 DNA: TGTGCCAGCAGCTTAGTACAAGGGAACACTGAAGCTTTCTTT
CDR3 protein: CASSLVQGNTEAFF

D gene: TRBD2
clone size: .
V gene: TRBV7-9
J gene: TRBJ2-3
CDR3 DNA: TGTGCCAGCAACCGGGGTAGCGGGTGGGATACGCAGTATTTT
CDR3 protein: CASNRGSGWDTQYF

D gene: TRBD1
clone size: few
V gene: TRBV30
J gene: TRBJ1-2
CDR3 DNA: TGTGCCTGGGACCTCCGGACAGGGGGCGCGGGCTACACCTTC
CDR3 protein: CAWDLRTGGAGYTF

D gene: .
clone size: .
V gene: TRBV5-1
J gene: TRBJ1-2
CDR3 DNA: TGCGCCAGCAGCTTGTGGGTCGCTTCTAACTATGGCTACACCTTC
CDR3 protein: CASSLWVASNYGYTF

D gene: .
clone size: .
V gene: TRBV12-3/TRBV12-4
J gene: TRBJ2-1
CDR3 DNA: TGTGCCAGCAGTTTTGGGAGTGTTGAGCAGTTCTTC
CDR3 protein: CASSFGSVEQFF

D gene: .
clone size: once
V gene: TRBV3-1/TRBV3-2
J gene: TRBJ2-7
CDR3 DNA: TGTGCCAGCAGCCAAGAGGGCGAGCAGTACTTC
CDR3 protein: CASSQEGEQYF

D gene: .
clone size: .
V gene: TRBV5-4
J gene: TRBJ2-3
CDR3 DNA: TGTGCCAGCAGCTTGCGGCTAGCAGGAGACACAGATACGCAGTATTTT
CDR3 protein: CASSLRLAGDTDTQYF

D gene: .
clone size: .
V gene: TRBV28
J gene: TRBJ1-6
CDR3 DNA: TGTGCCAGCAGTGTCCGGCGGGGTTCCAGGTCACCCCTCCACTTT
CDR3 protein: CASSVRRGSRSPLHF

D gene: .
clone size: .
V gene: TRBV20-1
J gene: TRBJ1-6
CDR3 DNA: TGCAGTGCACAGGGTTACTCACCCCTCCACTTT
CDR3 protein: CSAQGYSPLHF

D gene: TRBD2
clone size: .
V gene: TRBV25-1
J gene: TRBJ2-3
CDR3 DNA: TGTGCCAGCAGTCTCGCGGGGGATTTAGATACGCAGTATTTT
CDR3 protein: CASSLAGDLDTQYF

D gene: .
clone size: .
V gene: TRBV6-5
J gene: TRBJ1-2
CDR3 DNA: TGTGCCAGCAGCTCGGGGGGGGCGAGGGGCTACACCTTC
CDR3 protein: CASSSGGARGYTF

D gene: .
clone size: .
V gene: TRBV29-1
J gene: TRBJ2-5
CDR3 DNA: TGCAGCGTTGAAGCGGAGGGGGAGACCCAGTACTTC
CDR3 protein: CSVEAEGETQYF

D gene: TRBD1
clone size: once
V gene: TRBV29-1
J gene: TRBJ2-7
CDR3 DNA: TGCAGCGTGAGGGACAGGGGAAACTACGAGCAGTACTTC
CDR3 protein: CSVRDRGNYEQYF

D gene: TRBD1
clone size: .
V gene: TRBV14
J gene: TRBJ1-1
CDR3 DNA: TGTGCCAGCAGCCACGGACAGGCCACTGAAGCTTTCTTT
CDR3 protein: CASSHGQATEAFF

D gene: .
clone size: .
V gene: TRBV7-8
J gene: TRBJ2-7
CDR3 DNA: TGTGCCAGCAGCACCCCCAGGGAAGTTAACGAGCAGTACTTC
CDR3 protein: CASSTPREVNEQYF

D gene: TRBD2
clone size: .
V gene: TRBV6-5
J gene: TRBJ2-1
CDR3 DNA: TGTGCCAGCAGTTACTCGAACCGGGGGGGCTATACTGAGCAGTTCTTC
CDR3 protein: CASSYSNRGGYTEQFF

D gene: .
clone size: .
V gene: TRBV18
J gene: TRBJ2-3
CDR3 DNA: TGTGCCAGCTCACCGCCGACCTCGGTCCGCCGGGATACGCAGTATTTT
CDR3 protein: CASSPPTSVRRDTQYF

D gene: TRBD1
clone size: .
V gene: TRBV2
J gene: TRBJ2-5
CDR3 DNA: TGTGCCAGCTTCCCACGGACAGGAAAGAAACAAGAGACCCAGTACTTC
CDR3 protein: CASFPRTGKKQETQYF

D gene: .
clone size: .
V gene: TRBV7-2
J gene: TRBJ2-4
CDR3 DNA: TGTGCCAGCAGCTCCCCGGGGACTAAAAACATTCAGTACTTC
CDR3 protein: CASSSPGTKNIQYF

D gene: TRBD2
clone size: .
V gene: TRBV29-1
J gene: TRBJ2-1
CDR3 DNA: TGCAGCGTTGAAAAACTAGCGGGAGAGTTCTACAATGAGCAGTTCTTC
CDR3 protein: CSVEKLAGEFYNEQFF

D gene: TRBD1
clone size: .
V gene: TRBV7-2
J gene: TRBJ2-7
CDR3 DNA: TGTGCCAGCAGCTTAGGACAGGGGAACTCCTACGAGCAGTACTTC
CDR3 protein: CASSLGQGNSYEQYF

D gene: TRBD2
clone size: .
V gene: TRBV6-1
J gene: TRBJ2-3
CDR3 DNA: TGTGCCAGCAGTGGGACTAGCGGGAGGGCCTTCGCAGATACGCAGTATTTT
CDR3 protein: CASSGTSGRAFADTQYF

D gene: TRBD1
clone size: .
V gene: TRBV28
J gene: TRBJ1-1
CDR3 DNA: TGTGCCAGCAGTACCAGGACAGGGTCGACTGAAGCTTTCTTT
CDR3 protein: CASSTRTGSTEAFF

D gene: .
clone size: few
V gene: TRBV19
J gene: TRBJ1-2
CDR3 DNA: TGTGCCAGTAGCACAAAGGACAGACCTAACTATGGCTACACCTTC
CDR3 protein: CASSTKDRPNYGYTF

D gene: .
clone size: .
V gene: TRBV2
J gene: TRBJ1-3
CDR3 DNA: TGTGCCAGCAGTGAACTACTAGGTTGGGGAAACACCATATATTTT
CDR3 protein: CASSELLGWGNTIYF

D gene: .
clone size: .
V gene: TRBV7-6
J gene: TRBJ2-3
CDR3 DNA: TGTGCCAGCAGCACCGGGCTCCCCGGGGGCACAGATACGCAGTATTTT
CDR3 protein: CASSTGLPGGTDTQYF

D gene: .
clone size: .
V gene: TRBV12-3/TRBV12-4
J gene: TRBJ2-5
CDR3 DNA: TGTGCCAGCAGTTTTGGGCCGGGGCGGACTCAGTACTTC
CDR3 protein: CASSFGPGRTQYF

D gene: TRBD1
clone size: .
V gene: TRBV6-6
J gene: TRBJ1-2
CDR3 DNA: TGTGCCAGCAGTCAAAGAACAGGGGGCGGCTATGGCTACACCTTC
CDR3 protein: CASSQRTGGGYGYTF

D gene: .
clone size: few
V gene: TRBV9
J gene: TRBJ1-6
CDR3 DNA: TGTGCCAGCAGCGTAGGGAATAATTCACCCCTCCACTTT
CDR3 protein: CASSVGNNSPLHF

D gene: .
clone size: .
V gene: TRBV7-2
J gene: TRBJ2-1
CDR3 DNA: TGTGCCAGCAGCTTCTCCGACTACTCTAATGAGCAGTTCTTC
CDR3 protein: CASSFSDYSNEQFF

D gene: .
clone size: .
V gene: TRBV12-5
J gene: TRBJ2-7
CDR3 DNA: TGTGCTAGTGCCTCCCAGGGCGCAACCTACGAGCAGTACTTC
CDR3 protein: CASASQGATYEQYF

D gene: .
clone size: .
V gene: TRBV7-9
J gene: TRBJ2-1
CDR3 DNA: TGTGCCAGCAGTGGGGTTCGGGATGACAATGAGCAGTTCTTC
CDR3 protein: CASSGVRDDNEQFF

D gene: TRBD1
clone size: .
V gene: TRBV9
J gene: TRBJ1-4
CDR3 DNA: TGTGCCAGCAGCATGCAGGGGGCTATTAGTGAAAAACTGTTTTTT
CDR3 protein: CASSMQGAISEKLFF

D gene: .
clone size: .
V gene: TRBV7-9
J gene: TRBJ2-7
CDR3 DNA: TGTGCCAGCAGCTTTTCTGGGTACGAGCAGTACTTC
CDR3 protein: CASSFSGYEQYF

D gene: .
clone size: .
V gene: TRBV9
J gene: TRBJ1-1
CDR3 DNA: TGTGCCAGCAGTGAGTCGGGGGGAGGCACTGAAGCTTTCTTT
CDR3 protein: CASSESGGGTEAFF

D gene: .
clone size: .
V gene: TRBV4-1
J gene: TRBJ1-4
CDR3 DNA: TGCGCCAGCAGCCAATGGCAGAGGGAAAAACTGTTTTTT
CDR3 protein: CASSQWQREKLFF

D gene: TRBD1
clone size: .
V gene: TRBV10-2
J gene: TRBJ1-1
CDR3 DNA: TGCGCCAGCAGCCTAGCATCAGGATGGGACAGGGGGATGAACACTGAAGCTTTCTTT
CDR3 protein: CASSLASGWDRGMNTEAFF

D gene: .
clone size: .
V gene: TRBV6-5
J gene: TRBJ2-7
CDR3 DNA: TGTGCCAGCAGTTTGACAGTTACCTACGAGCAGTACTTC
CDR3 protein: CASSLTVTYEQYF

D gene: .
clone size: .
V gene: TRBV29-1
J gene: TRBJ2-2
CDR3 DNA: TGCAGCATATGGACACATAGTACCGGGGAGCTGTTTTTT
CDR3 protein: CSIWTHSTGELFF

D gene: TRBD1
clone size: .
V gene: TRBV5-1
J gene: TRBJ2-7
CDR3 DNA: TGCGCCAGCAGCTTGGAGTACAGGGGGCTGGGGGTCGACGAGCAGTACTTC
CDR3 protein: CASSLEYRGLGVDEQYF

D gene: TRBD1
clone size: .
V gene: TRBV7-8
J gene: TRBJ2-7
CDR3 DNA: TGTGCCAGCAGCGGCGCCGGACAGGGGAGAACCGAGCAGTACTTC
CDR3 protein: CASSGAGQGRTEQYF

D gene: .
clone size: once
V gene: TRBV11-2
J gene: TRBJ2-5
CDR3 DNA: TGTGCCAGCAGCCCAACCTCAGAGACCCAGTACTTC
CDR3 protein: CASSPTSETQYF

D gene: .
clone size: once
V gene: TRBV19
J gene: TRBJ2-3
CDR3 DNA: TGTGCCAGTAGTATCAGCTCGCGTTCTAGCACAGATACGCAGTATTTT
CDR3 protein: CASSISSRSSTDTQYF

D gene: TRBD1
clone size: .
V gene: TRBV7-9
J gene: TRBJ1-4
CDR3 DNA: TGTGCCAGCAGTCCGACCGGGACAGCCAATGAAAAACTGTTTTTT
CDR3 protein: CASSPTGTANEKLFF

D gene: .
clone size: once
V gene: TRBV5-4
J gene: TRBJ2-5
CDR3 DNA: TGTGCCAGCAGCTCAGGGGCCAGCCAAGAGACCCAGTACTTC
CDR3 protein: CASSSGASQETQYF

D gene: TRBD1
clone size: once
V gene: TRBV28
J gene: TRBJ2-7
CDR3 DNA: TGTGCCAGCAGGGGGGACAGGGGCATCTCCTACGAGCAGTACTTC
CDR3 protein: CASRGDRGISYEQYF

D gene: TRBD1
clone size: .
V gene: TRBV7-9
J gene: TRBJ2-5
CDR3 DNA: TGTGCCAGCAGCTTAGGGGACAGCGCGACCCAGTACTTC
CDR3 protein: CASSLGDSATQYF

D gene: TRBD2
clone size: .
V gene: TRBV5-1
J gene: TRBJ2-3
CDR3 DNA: TGCGCCAGCAGCTTGGTCGTGGGAGGGTCCACAGATACGCAGTATTTT
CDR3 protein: CASSLVVGGSTDTQYF

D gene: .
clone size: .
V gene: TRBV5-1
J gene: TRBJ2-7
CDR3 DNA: TGCGCCAGCAGCTTGGTGGCGGGCTCCTACGAGCAGTACTTC
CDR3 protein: CASSLVAGSYEQYF

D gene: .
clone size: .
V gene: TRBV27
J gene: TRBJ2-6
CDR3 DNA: TGTGCCAGCAGCGACTACTCTGGGGCCAACGTCCTGACTTTC
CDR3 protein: CASSDYSGANVLTF

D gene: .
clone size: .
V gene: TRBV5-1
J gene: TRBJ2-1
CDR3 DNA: TGCGCCAGTGGCCCCGGTGTGGTCAATGAGCAGTTCTTC
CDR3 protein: CASGPGVVNEQFF

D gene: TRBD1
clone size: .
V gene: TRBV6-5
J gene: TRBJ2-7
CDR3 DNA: TGTGCCAGCACAGGGGGCGTGCTGGGGGAGCAGTACTTC
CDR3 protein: CASTGGVLGEQYF

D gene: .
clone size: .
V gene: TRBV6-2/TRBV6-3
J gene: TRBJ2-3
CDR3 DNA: TGTGCCAGCAGTTACCCAGCGGCTATACTCACAGATACGCAGTATTTT
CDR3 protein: CASSYPAAILTDTQYF

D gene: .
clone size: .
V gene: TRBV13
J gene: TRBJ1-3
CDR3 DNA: TGTGCCAGCAGCCTGCACCTCCGGGACGGCTCGATTCTTGGTGGAAACACCATATATTTT
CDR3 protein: CASSLHLRDGSILGGNTIYF

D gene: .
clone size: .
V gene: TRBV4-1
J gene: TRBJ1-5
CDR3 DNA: TGCGCCAGCAGCCAAGGACAGGACTATAGCAATCAGCCCCAGCATTTT
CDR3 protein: CASSQGQDYSNQPQHF